This record looks at one TCR beta chain sequence and its context. The source of the sample is a study of CD8+CD57+ T cells in acquired aplastic anemia. According to the study, genomic DNA was the template for TCR beta VDJ and CDR3 profiling. MiXCR, run by TCRdb on the reads, gives a single entry per CDR3 protein. The sample yields around 130,000 distinct CDR3 sequences, about 50% seen once. The CDR3 sequence is 16 residues long. Germline V CDR1 and CDR2: SGHAT, FQNNGV. The V gene end was trimmed by 3 bases and the J gene end by 3 bases; junction bases not matched to a gene: 6. Patients picked for sequencing had shown CD8+CD57+ cell expansion detected by flow cytometry.

The sequenced sample consisted of sorted CD4+, CD8+, or CD8+CD57+ T cells (not recorded which) from PBMCs. The source of this sequence is a human donor with aplastic anemia. J is TRBJ2-1 and V is TRBV11-2, with TRBD1 matching 9 bases. Here the CDR3 DNA reads TGTGCCAGCAGCTTTAGTGGACAGGGGAACTACAATGAGCAGTTCTTC. Translation gives CASSFSGQGNYNEQFF.